Sequencing of this T cell receptor beta chain was carried out in a study of CD8+CD57+ T cells in acquired aplastic anemia. Patients included in sequencing had previously demonstrated CD8+CD57+ cell expansion by flow cytometry. Patients had received no therapy at the time of blood sampling. Findings of the study overall: Patients and controls were not found to differ significantly in CD8+ Simpson's diversity.

The template for TCR beta VDJ and CDR3 sequence profiling was genomic DNA. TCRdb re-called the reads through MiXCR, storing one row per CDR3 protein. The table includes roughly 150,000 distinct CDR3 sequences, 40% to 55% detected once. This clonotype was found a few times. Its matching antigen is unknown. The ends were cut back, 7 bases at V and 0 bases at J, with 14 bases in the middle. CDR1 is MNHEY, CDR2 SVGEGT, per germline. This CDR3 has 15 residues. The sequenced sample was sorted CD4+, CD8+, or CD8+CD57+ T cells (not recorded which) from PBMCs. V gene TRBV6-2 or TRBV6-3 combines with J gene TRBJ2-3; D possibly corresponds to TRBD2 (5 bases). The TCR originated in a human donor with aplastic anemia. Written as DNA, the CDR3 is TGTGCCAGCACAAACGGACTGACTAGCACAGATACGCAGTATTTT. Residues: CASTNGLTSTDTQYF.